These T cell receptor beta chains were read from a single sample in a study of blood T cell repertoires in COVID-19. This table comes from immunoSEQ multiplex PCR, and its TCRdb copy is limited to in-frame clones, with some not included. In the table there are 200,000 to 300,000 clones, about 87% of which are singletons. The sequencing sample was made of peripheral blood. Every receptor here comes from a woman aged 40-49 years with acute or convalescent COVID-19. CDR3s include the opening cysteine and the closing phenylalanine or tryptophan. The D gene is left open where the match is weak. Part of the rows lack a size; the others show once, few, many or a class for expanded clones.

d_gene	abundance	j_gene	v_gene	CDR3nt	CDR3aa
.	.	TRBJ1-3	TRBV14	TGTGCCAGCAGCCCCCGGACAAACTCTGGAAACACCATATATTTT	CASSPRTNSGNTIYF
TRBD1	.	TRBJ1-1	TRBV5-1	TGCGCCAGCAGCGCCCGGACAGGGGGGGGTCATGAAGCTTTCTTT	CASSARTGGGHEAFF
.	once	TRBJ1-4	TRBV24-1	TGTGCCACCAGTCGGGTCTCCGGGGAAAAACTGTTTTTT	CATSRVSGEKLFF
.	.	TRBJ1-1	TRBV3-1/TRBV3-2	TGTGCCAGCAGCCAAGAGCGCCAGGGAAACACTGAAGCTTTCTTT	CASSQERQGNTEAFF
.	once	TRBJ1-1	TRBV30	TGTTCCTATCGTACCGACACCATTGAAGCTTTCTTT	CSYRTDTIEAFF
TRBD1	.	TRBJ2-5	TRBV6-2/TRBV6-3	TGTGCCAGCAGCCGACAGGGGTATAGAGAGACCCAGTACTTC	CASSRQGYRETQYF
.	.	TRBJ2-2	TRBV29-1	TGCAGCGTTGCTCAACAGGCTGAAACCGGGGAGCTGTTTTTT	CSVAQQAETGELFF
.	.	TRBJ2-6	TRBV6-1	TGTGCCAGCAGTGATCCCGGGTTCTCTGGGGCCAACGTCCTGACTTTC	CASSDPGFSGANVLTF
.	.	TRBJ1-5	TRBV4-1	TGCGCCAGCAGCCACCCTGCTTGGGGCGTCAATCAGCCCCAGCATTTT	CASSHPAWGVNQPQHF
.	.	TRBJ1-2	TRBV19	TGTGCCAGTACGGGACTGAACTATGGCTACACCTTC	CASTGLNYGYTF
.	.	TRBJ1-1	TRBV30	TGTGCCTGGAGTGTACTAGGTAGCTTGAACACTGAAGCTTTCTTT	CAWSVLGSLNTEAFF
.	.	TRBJ1-1	TRBV30	TGTGCCTGGGGCAGGGAGGTTCAAGCTTTCTTT	CAWGREVQAFF
TRBD2	.	TRBJ2-3	TRBV9	TGTGCCAGCAGCTGGACTAGCGGGGGGCATTTAACAGATACGCAGTATTTT	CASSWTSGGHLTDTQYF
.	.	TRBJ1-1	TRBV3-1/TRBV3-2	TGTGCCAGCAGCCAATATCAGGGATCTACTGAAGCTTTCTTT	CASSQYQGSTEAFF
.	.	TRBJ1-1	TRBV5-1	TGCGCCAGCAGGTCGACAGGGAACACTGAAGCTTTCTTT	CASRSTGNTEAFF
.	.	TRBJ1-1	TRBV5-4	TGTGCCAGCAGCTTGATGGGAGCATCGAACACTGAAGCTTTCTTT	CASSLMGASNTEAFF
.	.	TRBJ2-3	TRBV2	TGTGCCAGCAGACAGGGCCAAGGAGATACGCAGTATTTT	CASRQGQGDTQYF